The 16 T cell receptor beta chains reported below all come from one sample, sequenced in a study of blood T cell repertoires in COVID-19. Some clones are missing from TCRdb's copy, which holds only in-frame ones; the method was immunoSEQ multiplex PCR. The sample carries 45,000 to 75,000 clones, almost 90% recorded once. Sample: peripheral blood. Every receptor here comes from a man aged 55 to 70 with acute or convalescent COVID-19.

This clone is a singleton in its sample. V is TRBV6-6 and J is TRBJ1-4, with D possibly being TRBD1 (6 bases). CDR1 is MNHNY and CDR2 is SVGAGI in the germline V gene (reference sequence). Trimming took off 2 bases at V and 12 bases at J, with 10 bases between the two ends. The CDR3 is 12 amino acids. CDR3 loop: CASSYVRGELFF. The DNA for the CDR3 is TGTGCCAGCAGTTACGTCAGGGGAGAACTGTTTTTT.

This sequence joins TRBV7-9 and TRBJ2-7; 8 bases are a match to TRBD1. V gave up 2 bases and J gave up 0 bases; unmatched junction bases: 6. The CDR3 loop spans 16 amino acids. CDR1 and CDR2 (germline): SEHNR, FQNEAQ (reference sequence). CDR3 nucleotide sequence: TGTGCCAGCAGCTTAATATCGGGACAGGTCTCCTACGAGCAGTACTTC. As protein: CASSLISGQVSYEQYF.

This chain uses TRBV27 with TRBJ1-4; TRBD1 matches 7 bases. CDR3 size: 15 residues. The junction had 7 bases not matched to a gene; V was cut back by 4 bases and J by 5 bases. Per germline, CDR1 MNHEY and CDR2 SMNVEV (reference sequence). The CDR3 DNA sequence: TGTGCCAGCAGTTCCCGACAGGGATTCAATGAAAAACTGTTTTTT. It translates to CASSSRQGFNEKLFF.

This clone is a singleton in its sample. The J gene is TRBJ1-1, the V gene TRBV6-5; possibly TRBD1 for D (6 bases). Trimming cost V 6 bases and J 4 bases, with 18 bases left between them. The CDR3 has 15 residues. In germline, CDR1 is MNHEY, CDR2 SVGAGI. The CDR3 region has the DNA TGTGCCAGCAGGCCCAGCTGGACAGCCCGCACTGAAGCTTTCTTT. Residues: CASRPSWTARTEAFF.

This chain connects TRBV25-1 to TRBJ2-4; tentative D call: TRBD1 (6 bases). The germline V gene encodes CDR1 MGHDK and CDR2 SYGVNS. The V end lost 8 bases, the J end lost 1 base, and 12 bases lay between the germline ends. The CDR3 covers 14 residues. CDR3 residues: CASSGTGAKNIQYF. As DNA, the CDR3 is TGTGCCAGCTCTGGTACAGGGGCCAAAAACATTCAGTACTTC.

The chain uses TRBV28 and TRBJ1-5; unclear D gene. Germline V gene sequence: CDR1 MDHEN, CDR2 SYDVKM. V gave up 5 bases and J gave up 1 base, with 12 bases separating them. The CDR3 has 15 amino acids. CDR3 sequence reads: CASSPLPRSNQPQHF. CDR3 DNA sequence: TGTGCCAGCAGTCCGCTACCCAGGAGCAATCAGCCCCAGCATTTT.

V gene TRBV27 combines with J gene TRBJ2-3; TRBD2 aligns across 10 bases. The CDR3 is 14 amino acids. Germline V gene data show CDR1 as MNHEY and CDR2 as SMNVEV (reference sequence). V was pared by 7 bases and J by 8 bases, with 9 bases of the junction left unmatched. DNA for the CDR3: TGTGCCAGCAAGGGACTAGCGTCCCCCGGTACGCAGTATTTT. Its translation is CASKGLASPGTQYF.

This sequence joins TRBV5-5 and TRBJ1-3; D gene unclear. The V gene's germline CDR1 is SGHKS and CDR2 YYEKEE (reference sequence). The CDR3 has 17 amino acids. Between the trimmed V and J ends, which lost 0 bases and 4 bases, there was a span of 17 bases. The CDR3 DNA reads as TGTGCCAGCAGCTTGGTTGCGTGGGGAGGAATCGGAAACACCATATATTTT. It codes for CASSLVAWGGIGNTIYF.

The CDR3: CASSVPGVGNTIYF. CDR3 sequence (DNA): TGTGCCAGCAGTGTACCAGGGGTTGGAAACACCATATATTTT. The chain recombines TRBV2 with TRBJ1-3; D is possibly TRBD1 (6 bases). There are 14 residues in the CDR3. V lost 4 bases, J lost 3 bases, and 10 bases lay in between. Germline CDR1 and CDR2: SNHLY and FYNNEI.

V gene TRBV28 combines with J gene TRBJ1-5; D possibly corresponds to TRBD1 (6 bases). Trimming removed 7 bases at V and 0 bases at J, with 16 bases between. This CDR3 is 16 amino acids long. CDR1 is MDHEN, CDR2 SYDVKM, per germline. For the CDR3, the DNA is TGTGCCAGCACCCTTCTCTTGGGGGCTAGCAATCAGCCCCAGCATTTT. This gives the protein CASTLLLGASNQPQHF.

The rearrangement joins TRBV6-5 to TRBJ2-7; TRBD1 matches 10 bases. The V gene end was trimmed by 6 bases and the J gene end by 6 bases; junction bases not matched to a gene: 5. Germline V gene data show CDR1 as MNHEY and CDR2 as SVGAGI. The CDR3 length is 13 residues. The CDR3: CASRPRQGAEQYF. CDR3 nucleotides: TGTGCCAGCAGACCCCGACAGGGGGCCGAGCAGTACTTC.

Points on this clone: One end of the junction fails to match germline, which may point to a read error. This sequence joins TRBV9 and TRBJ1-2, with a possible D match to TRBD1 (5 bases). Germline V gives CDR1 SGDLS, CDR2 YYNGEE. The CDR3 sequence is 13 residues long. CDR3 in amino acids: CASSVTPWEGPNF. The CDR3 DNA is TGTGCCAGCAGCGTAACCCCGTGGGAGGGACCGAACTTC.

V gene TRBV30 combines with J gene TRBJ2-7, with unresolved D. CDR3 length: 11 amino acids. V lost 3 bases and J 4 bases, leaving 7 bases between the germline ends. CDR1 is GTSNPN and CDR2 is SVGIG in the germline V gene (reference sequence). The CDR3 DNA follows: TGTGCCTGGAGCGGAGCGTACGAGCAGTACTTC. It is translated as CAWSGAYEQYF.

The J gene is TRBJ2-2, the V gene TRBV3-1 (or the pseudogene TRBV3-2); a possible D gene is TRBD2 (5 bases). The V end was cut by 1 base, the J end by 5 bases, with 14 bases between. The germline gives CDR1 LGHDT, CDR2 YNNKEL (reference sequence). The CDR3 is 16 amino acids. CDR3 sequence reads: CASSQGAYRGTGELFF. The CDR3 nucleotides read TGTGCCAGCAGCCAAGGTGCCTACCGAGGGACCGGGGAGCTGTTTTTT.

V usage is TRBV28 and J usage is TRBJ2-7; 7 bases are a match to TRBD1. Germline assignment: CDR1 MDHEN and CDR2 SYDVKM. Trimming removed 5 bases from V and 3 bases from J; junction bases left unmatched: 7. The CDR3 is made up of 14 amino acids. The DNA for the CDR3 is TGTGCCAGCAGTCCGACAGGGAAAAGCTACGAGCAGTACTTC. Amino acid sequence: CASSPTGKSYEQYF.

The chain couples TRBV5-1 to TRBJ1-2; D is unresolved. V lost 1 base and J lost 7, with 17 bases in between. CDR1 is SGHRS and CDR2 is YFSETQ in the germline V gene. This CDR3 has 15 residues. CDR3 loop: CASSLLGGRLGGYTF. DNA of the CDR3: TGCGCCAGCAGCTTGCTCGGCGGGAGACTAGGTGGCTACACCTTC.